This T cell receptor (beta chain) was recovered during a study of T cells in Graves' hyperthyroidism and ophthalmopathy. At the level of the study: Specimen type is peripheral blood, collected at initial diagnosis prior to any treatment. General observations from the study: Researchers found most expanded thyroid clonotypes above 0.001 in blood as well.

This clonotype was counted a few times. Its matching antigen is unknown. The CDR3 covers 15 residues. Trimming stripped 2 bases from V and 3 bases from J, with 13 bases between. Germline CDR1 and CDR2: SGHDN and FVKESK. Authors of the study amplified TCR beta CDR3 regions from RNA transcripts. HTBI primers drove first-round RT-PCR of the TCR CDR3. TCRdb reprocessed the multiplex PCR reads with MiXCR, giving one entry per CDR3 protein. The data contain fewer than 900,000 distinct CDR3 sequences, around 20% of them singletons. The sequenced sample was blood. This receptor was taken from a woman aged 45-60 years with Graves' hyperthyroidism that later progressed to Graves' ophthalmopathy. V and J are TRBV14 and TRBJ1-2; weak D call: TRBD1 (6 bases). CDR3 protein: CASSQRKEGDYGYTF. The CDR3 nucleotides are TGTGCCAGCAGCCAAAGGAAGGAGGGGGACTATGGCTACACCTTC.